The next 23 T cell receptor beta chains were all read from a single sample in a study of T cell responses to AZD1222 COVID-19 vaccine. Using immunoSEQ multiplex PCR, the repertoire was profiled, and TCRdb retains in-frame clones only, with some absent. This sample carries some 190,000 clones, roughly 92% of them seen once, and the ten largest clones take about 1.8%. Sequencing used peripheral blood, obtained 28 days after the second AZD1222 dose. These receptors were taken from an adult who received the AZD1222 COVID-19 vaccine.

Here the CDR3 reads CASAFGSTDYEQYF. Here the CDR3 DNA reads TGTGCCAGCGCCTTTGGCAGCACCGACTACGAGCAGTACTTC. The V call is TRBV7-2, the J call TRBJ2-7; D not resolved. V dropped 8 bases and J dropped 3 bases, with 17 bases sitting between them. Germline values: CDR1 SGHTA, CDR2 FQGNSA. This CDR3 spans 14 amino acids.

The chain employs TRBV19 and TRBJ2-1; 7 bases are a match to TRBD2. Trimming at V came to 8 bases and at J to 6 bases, leaving 13 bases not matched to a gene. This CDR3 is 15 amino acids long. Germline V gene lookup returns CDR1 LNHDA and CDR2 SQIVND (reference sequence). For the CDR3, the DNA is TGTGCCAGTGGAAGGGTAGCGGGCAAGACCAATGAGCAGTTCTTC. It encodes CASGRVAGKTNEQFF.

The CDR3 loop is CASSLGITDTQYF. For the CDR3, the DNA is TGTGCCAGCAGCTTAGGAATCACAGATACGCAGTATTTT. The rearrangement uses TRBV7-9 and TRBJ2-3; D is ambiguous. V lost 1 base to trimming and J lost 2 bases, with 4 bases between them. Looked up from germline, CDR1 is SEHNR and CDR2 is FQNEAQ (reference sequence). The CDR3 sequence is 13 residues long.

The V and J genes are TRBV18 and TRBJ2-7, with D maybe TRBD2 (5 bases). Germline V gene sequence: CDR1 KGHSH, CDR2 LQKENI. CDR3 size: 14 residues. The V end lost 3 bases, the J end lost 6 bases, and 15 bases lay between the germline ends. The CDR3 protein is CASSPSRELGEQYF. The CDR3 DNA sequence: TGTGCCAGCTCACCTAGCCGGGAACTCGGCGAGCAGTACTTC.

This clone was seen more than once but under ten times. Here the CDR3 DNA reads TGTGCCAGTAGTGGGCGCAGGGCAGGCTACTCCTATAATTCACCCCTCCACTTT. Its protein product is CASSGRRAGYSYNSPLHF. The chain has TRBV19 and TRBJ1-6, with D possibly TRBD1 on 5 matching bases. With 5 bases removed from V and 0 bases from J, the gap between germline ends came to 17 bases. Germline CDR1 LNHDA, CDR2 SQIVND (reference sequence). This CDR3 contains 18 residues. The entire variable domain, with the rest obtained from reference TRBV19 and TRBJ1-6, is as follows: DGGITQSPKYLFRKEGQNVTLSCEQNLNHDAMYWYRQDPGQGLRLIYYSQIVNDFQKGDIAEGYSVSREKKESFPLTVTSAQKNPTAFYLCASSGRRAGYSYNSPLHFGNGTRLTVT.

This rearrangement joins TRBV27 to TRBJ2-1; possibly TRBD2 for D (6 bases). The germline V gene encodes CDR1 MNHEY and CDR2 SMNVEV (reference sequence). The CDR3 consists of 15 residues. The ends were cut back, 0 bases at V and 7 bases at J, with 13 bases in the middle. CDR3 coding DNA: TGTGCCAGCAGTTTATCGGGCCCCGGGGGTAATGAGCAGTTCTTC. It specifies CASSLSGPGGNEQFF.

A few counts support this clone. The genes are TRBV5-1 and TRBJ2-2; maybe TRBD1 (6 bases). The germline gives CDR1 SGHRS, CDR2 YFSETQ. Trimming cost V 7 bases and J 3 bases, with 16 bases left between them. The CDR3 is made up of 15 amino acids. The CDR3 protein is CASAHSTGYTGELFF. DNA for the CDR3: TGCGCCAGCGCCCACTCGACAGGCTACACCGGGGAGCTGTTTTTT.

The J gene is TRBJ2-7, the V gene TRBV6-5; D is ambiguous. The CDR3 is 12 residues long. Germline-derived CDR1 and CDR2 are MNHEY and SVGAGI. V was trimmed by 5 bases and J by 7 bases, leaving 12 bases between them. The CDR3 DNA reads TGTGCCAGCAGTCGACCAATGGGGGAGCAGTACTTC. Its translation is CASSRPMGEQYF.

The chain couples TRBV9 to TRBJ2-1, with 7 bases lining up with TRBD2. The germline gives CDR1 SGDLS, CDR2 YYNGEE. CDR3 length: 13 amino acids. The ends lost 2 bases at V and 15 bases at J; junction bases unmatched: 11. The CDR3 spells CASSVSRTSLPFF. DNA of the CDR3: TGTGCCAGCAGCGTCTCTAGGACTAGTTTGCCGTTCTTC.

This clone has a single count. The rearrangement uses TRBV14 and TRBJ1-4; D not certain. Germline CDR1 reads SGHDN; CDR2 reads FVKESK. The CDR3 length is 14 residues. The V end lost 1 base, the J end lost 6 bases, and 9 bases lay between the germline ends. The CDR3 here is CASSQAGADEKLFF. As DNA, the CDR3 is TGTGCCAGCAGCCAAGCGGGTGCTGATGAAAAACTGTTTTTT. Using reference TRBV14 and TRBJ1-4 for the parts outside the CDR3, the full variable domain is EAGVTQFPSHSVIEKGQTVTLRCDPISGHDNLYWYRRVMGKEIKFLLHFVKESKQDESGMPNNRFLAERTGGTYSTLKVQPAELEDSGVYFCASSQAGADEKLFFGSGTQLSVL.

The V and J genes are TRBV9 and TRBJ1-1, with D hard to call. This CDR3 spans 17 amino acids. V lost 0 bases and J 0 bases, leaving 15 bases between the germline ends. CDR1 SGDLS and CDR2 YYNGEE come from the germline V gene. CDR3 region: CASSVGNRPTMNTEAFF. Here the CDR3 DNA reads TGTGCCAGCAGCGTAGGGAATCGTCCCACCATGAACACTGAAGCTTTCTTT.

The chain carries TRBV7-2 and TRBJ2-5; a possible D gene is TRBD2 (6 bases). V gave up 1 base and J gave up 6 bases, with 18 bases separating them. The CDR3 has 16 amino acids. Germline values: CDR1 SGHTA, CDR2 FQGNSA. CDR3 loop: CASSLVGGEAWQTQYF. The CDR3 DNA sequence: TGTGCCAGCAGCTTAGTTGGCGGGGAGGCTTGGCAGACCCAGTACTTC.

The chain employs TRBV6-5 and TRBJ1-2, with TRBD1 matching over 7 bases. V lost 4 bases and J lost 2; bases outside the gene matches: 7. The CDR3 totals 15 residues. CDR1 and CDR2 from the germline V gene are MNHEY and SVGAGI. CDR3 sequence (DNA): TGTGCCAGCAGTTCCCCAGGGGGACCAAACTATGGCTACACCTTC. It translates to CASSSPGGPNYGYTF.

This chain joins TRBV30 and TRBJ2-7; no clear D. The germline gives CDR1 GTSNPN, CDR2 SVGIG (reference sequence). The CDR3 is made up of 11 amino acids. V lost 0 bases to trimming and J lost 5 bases, with 5 bases between them. CDR3 residues: CAWSVFNEQYF. The CDR3 nucleotides are TGTGCCTGGAGTGTATTCAACGAGCAGTACTTC.

The CDR3 reads CASSPSLAGGQTETQYF. The CDR3 coding sequence is TGCGCCAGCAGCCCCTCACTAGCGGGGGGGCAGACGGAGACCCAGTACTTC. V and J are TRBV5-1 and TRBJ2-5; 13 bases fit TRBD2. CDR3 length equals 17 residues. The V and J ends lost 4 bases and 5 bases, in that order; junction bases with no gene match: 11. Germline V CDR1 and CDR2: SGHRS, YFSETQ.

The V and J genes are TRBV5-1 and TRBJ2-7, with D possibly being TRBD1 (6 bases). The length of the CDR3 is 12 residues. The germline V and J ends were trimmed by 3 bases and 6 bases, with 10 bases remaining between them. Germline V lookup: CDR1 SGHRS, CDR2 YFSETQ. CDR3 amino acids: CASSYGQSEQYF. The CDR3 nucleotides are TGCGCCAGCAGCTACGGACAGAGCGAGCAGTACTTC.

The chain joins TRBV27 to TRBJ2-7; D call uncertain. The CDR3 sequence is 14 residues long. Germline CDR1 is MNHEY and CDR2 is SMNVEV (reference sequence). The V end was cut by 1 base, the J end by 0 bases, with 7 bases between. The CDR3 loop reads CASSLYQDSYEQYF. The CDR3 bases are TGTGCCAGCAGTTTATATCAGGACTCCTACGAGCAGTACTTC.

The chain has TRBV7-3 and TRBJ1-1, with 7 nucleotides matching TRBD1. This CDR3 region has 15 residues. Germline V gives CDR1 SGHTA, CDR2 FQGTGA. Trimming cost V 5 bases and J 1 base; bases outside gene matches: 7. CDR3 nucleotides: TGTGCCAGCAGCCCCCCGGACAGGTGGAACACTGAAGCTTTCTTT. Its protein is CASSPPDRWNTEAFF.

V gene TRBV7-3 combines with J gene TRBJ2-3; D might be TRBD2 (6 bases). CDR1 and CDR2 (germline): SGHTA, FQGTGA. The CDR3 runs 18 residues. Trimming pared 1 base from V and 2 bases from J, leaving 19 bases between. CDR3 nucleotides: TGTGCCAGCAGCTTAAGGAGGGGTCGAGGCGGACACACAGATACGCAGTATTTT. As protein: CASSLRRGRGGHTDTQYF.

The chain links TRBV2 to TRBJ1-5; D is undetermined. CDR1 and CDR2 (germline): SNHLY, FYNNEI. The CDR3 runs to 13 residues. The V and J ends lost 7 bases and 3 bases respectively, with 10 bases between them. The CDR3 DNA sequence: TGTGCCAGCACCCCTGAGGCCAATCAGCCCCAGCATTTT. Translated: CASTPEANQPQHF.

The chain employs TRBV19 and TRBJ2-1; TRBD2 matches 16 bases. CDR3 size: 15 residues. The V gene's germline CDR1 is LNHDA and CDR2 SQIVND (reference sequence). The V gene end was trimmed by 4 bases and the J gene end by 16 bases; junction bases not matched to a gene: 10. CDR3 in amino acids: CASSTTGTSGGVGFF. CDR3 nucleotides: TGTGCCAGTAGTACGACCGGGACTAGCGGGGGGGTTGGTTTCTTC. Combining the CDR3 with reference TRBV19 and TRBJ2-1 gives the whole variable domain DGGITQSPKYLFRKEGQNVTLSCEQNLNHDAMYWYRQDPGQGLRLIYYSQIVNDFQKGDIAEGYSVSREKKESFPLTVTSAQKNPTAFYLCASSTTGTSGGVGFFGPGTRLTVL.

This clone has only one observation. V and J are TRBV7-8 and TRBJ1-1; TRBD1 agrees at 11 bases. Trimming took 5 bases from V and 7 from J; bases not matched to a gene: 6. The CDR3 contains 14 residues. CDR1 SGHVS and CDR2 FQNEAQ come from the germline V gene. This CDR3 is CASSMGQGGVEAFF. The CDR3 DNA reads as TGTGCCAGCAGCATGGGACAGGGGGGCGTTGAAGCTTTCTTT. The full variable domain, rest sourced from reference TRBV7-8 and TRBJ1-1, is GAGVSQSPRYKVAKRGQDVALRCDPISGHVSLFWYQQALGQGPEFLTYFQNEAQLDKSGLPSDRFFAERPEGSVSTLKIQRTQQEDSAVYLCASSMGQGGVEAFFGQGTRLTVV.

V gene TRBV2 combines with J gene TRBJ2-7, with a tentative D call TRBD2 (5 bases). V lost 5 bases and J lost 6, with 11 bases in between. This CDR3 comprises 12 residues. Germline CDR1 SNHLY, CDR2 FYNNEI. The CDR3 spells CASSNTAAEQYF. The CDR3 nucleotides read TGTGCCAGCAGTAACACAGCGGCCGAGCAGTACTTC.